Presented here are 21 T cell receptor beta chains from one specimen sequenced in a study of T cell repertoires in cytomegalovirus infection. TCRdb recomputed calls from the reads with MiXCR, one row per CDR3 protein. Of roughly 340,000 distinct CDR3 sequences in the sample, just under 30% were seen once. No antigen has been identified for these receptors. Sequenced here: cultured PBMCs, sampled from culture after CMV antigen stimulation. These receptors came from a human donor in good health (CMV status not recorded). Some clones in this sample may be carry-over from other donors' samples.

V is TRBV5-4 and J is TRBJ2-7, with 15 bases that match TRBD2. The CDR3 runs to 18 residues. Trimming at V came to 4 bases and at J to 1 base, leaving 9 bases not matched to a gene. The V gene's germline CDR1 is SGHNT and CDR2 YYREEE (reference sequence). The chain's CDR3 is CASSVAGTSGGPSYEQYF. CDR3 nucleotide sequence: TGTGCCAGCAGCGTTGCCGGGACTAGCGGGGGGCCATCCTACGAGCAGTACTTC.

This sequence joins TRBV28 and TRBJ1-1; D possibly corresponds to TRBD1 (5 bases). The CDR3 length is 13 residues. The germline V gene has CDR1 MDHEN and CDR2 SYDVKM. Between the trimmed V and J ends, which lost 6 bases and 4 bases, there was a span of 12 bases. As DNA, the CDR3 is TGTGCCAGCAGGCCGACAGTGGTCACTGAAGCTTTCTTT. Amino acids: CASRPTVVTEAFF.

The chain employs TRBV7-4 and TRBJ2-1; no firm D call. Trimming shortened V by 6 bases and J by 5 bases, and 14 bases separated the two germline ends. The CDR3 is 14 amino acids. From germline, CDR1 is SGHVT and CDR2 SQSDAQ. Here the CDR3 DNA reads TGTGCCAGCAGTCCCCCCGATAGGGACAATGAGCAGTTCTTC. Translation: CASSPPDRDNEQFF.

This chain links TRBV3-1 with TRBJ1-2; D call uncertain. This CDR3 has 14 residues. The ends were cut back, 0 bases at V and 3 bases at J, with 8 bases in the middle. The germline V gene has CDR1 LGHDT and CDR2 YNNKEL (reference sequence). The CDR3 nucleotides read TGTGCCAGCAGCCAAGATAGCAGCCACTATGGCTACACCTTC. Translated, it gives CASSQDSSHYGYTF.

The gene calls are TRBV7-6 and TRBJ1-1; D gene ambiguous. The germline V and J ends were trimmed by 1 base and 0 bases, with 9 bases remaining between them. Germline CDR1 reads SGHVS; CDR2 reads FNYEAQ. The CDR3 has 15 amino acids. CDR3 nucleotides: TGTGCCAGCAGCTTAGAGAGGGTAATGAACACTGAAGCTTTCTTT. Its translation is CASSLERVMNTEAFF. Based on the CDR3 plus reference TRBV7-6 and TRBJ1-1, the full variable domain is GAGVSQSPRYKVTKRGQDVALRCDPISGHVSLYWYRQALGQGPEFLTYFNYEAQQDKSGLPNDRFSAERPEGSISTLTIQRTEQRDSAMYRCASSLERVMNTEAFFGQGTRLTVV.

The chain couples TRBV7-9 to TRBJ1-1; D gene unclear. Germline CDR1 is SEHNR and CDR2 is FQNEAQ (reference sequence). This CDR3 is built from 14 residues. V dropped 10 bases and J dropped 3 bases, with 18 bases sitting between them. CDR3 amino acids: CATRPDAGYTEAFF. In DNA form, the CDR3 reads TGTGCCACCCGACCCGACGCGGGGTACACTGAAGCTTTCTTT.

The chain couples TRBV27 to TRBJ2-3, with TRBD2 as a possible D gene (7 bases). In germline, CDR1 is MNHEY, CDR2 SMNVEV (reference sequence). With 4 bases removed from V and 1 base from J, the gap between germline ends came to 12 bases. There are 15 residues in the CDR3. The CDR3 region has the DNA TGTGCCAGCAGTTGGGGGCTAGCGGGCACAGATACGCAGTATTTT. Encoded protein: CASSWGLAGTDTQYF.

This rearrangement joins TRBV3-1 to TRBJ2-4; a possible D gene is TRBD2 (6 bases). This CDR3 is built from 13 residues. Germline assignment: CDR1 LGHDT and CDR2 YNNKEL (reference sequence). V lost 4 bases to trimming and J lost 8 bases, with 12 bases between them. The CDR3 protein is CASSLRREDIQYF. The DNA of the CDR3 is TGTGCCAGCAGCCTACGGAGGGAGGACATTCAGTACTTC.

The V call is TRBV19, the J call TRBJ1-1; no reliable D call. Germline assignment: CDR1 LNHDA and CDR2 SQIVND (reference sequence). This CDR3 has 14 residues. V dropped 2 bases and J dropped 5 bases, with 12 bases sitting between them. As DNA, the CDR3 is TGTGCCAGTAGTATATTCGGGGAGGAGACTGAAGCTTTCTTT. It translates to CASSIFGEETEAFF.

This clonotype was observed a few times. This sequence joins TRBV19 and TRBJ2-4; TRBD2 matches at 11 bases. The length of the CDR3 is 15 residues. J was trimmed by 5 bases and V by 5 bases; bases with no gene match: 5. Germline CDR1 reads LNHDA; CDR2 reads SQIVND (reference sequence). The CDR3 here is CASSSPGLAENIQYF. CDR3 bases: TGTGCCAGTAGTTCTCCGGGACTAGCGGAAAACATTCAGTACTTC.

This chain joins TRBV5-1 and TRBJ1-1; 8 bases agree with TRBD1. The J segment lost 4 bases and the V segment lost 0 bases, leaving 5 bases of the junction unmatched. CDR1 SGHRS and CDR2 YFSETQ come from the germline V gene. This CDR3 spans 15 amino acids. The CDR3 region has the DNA TGCGCCAGCAGCTTGGAACAGGGGGTCGGCACTGAAGCTTTCTTT. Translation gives CASSLEQGVGTEAFF.

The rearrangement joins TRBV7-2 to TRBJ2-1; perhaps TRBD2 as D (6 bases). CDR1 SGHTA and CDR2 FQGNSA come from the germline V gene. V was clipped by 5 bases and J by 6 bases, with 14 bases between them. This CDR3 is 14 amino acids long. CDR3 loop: CASSPSGRVNEQFF. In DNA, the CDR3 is TGTGCCAGCAGCCCCTCCGGGAGAGTCAATGAGCAGTTCTTC.

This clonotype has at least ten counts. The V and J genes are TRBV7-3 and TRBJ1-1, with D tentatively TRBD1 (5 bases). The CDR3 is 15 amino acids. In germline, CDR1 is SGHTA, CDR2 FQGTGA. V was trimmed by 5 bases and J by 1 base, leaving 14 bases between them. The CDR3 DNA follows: TGTGCCAGCAGCCCGCGGGACGGTAGGAACACTGAAGCTTTCTTT. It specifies CASSPRDGRNTEAFF.

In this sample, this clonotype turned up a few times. Here the CDR3 reads CASRKQGRYGYTF. CDR3 coding DNA: TGTGCCAGCAGAAAACAGGGGAGGTATGGCTACACCTTC. This chain joins TRBV12-3 or TRBV12-4 and TRBJ1-2, with 7 bases that match TRBD1. The CDR3 length is 13 residues. J gave up 5 bases and V 6 bases, and 6 bases lay outside the gene matches.

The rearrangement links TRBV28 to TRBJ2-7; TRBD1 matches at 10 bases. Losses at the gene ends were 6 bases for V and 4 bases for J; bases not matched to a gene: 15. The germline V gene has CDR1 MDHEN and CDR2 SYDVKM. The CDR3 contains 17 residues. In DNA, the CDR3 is TGTGCCAGCAGCTCGCTTCTTCCCGGGACAGGGGAGTACGAGCAGTACTTC. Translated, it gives CASSSLLPGTGEYEQYF.

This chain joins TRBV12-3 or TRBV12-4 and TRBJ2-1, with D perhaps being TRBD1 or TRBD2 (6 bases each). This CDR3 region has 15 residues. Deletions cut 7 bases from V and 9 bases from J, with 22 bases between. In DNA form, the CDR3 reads TGTGCCAGCACCCCCGGAGGCGGGATCAGGGGTGAGCAGTTCTTC. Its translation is CASTPGGGIRGEQFF.

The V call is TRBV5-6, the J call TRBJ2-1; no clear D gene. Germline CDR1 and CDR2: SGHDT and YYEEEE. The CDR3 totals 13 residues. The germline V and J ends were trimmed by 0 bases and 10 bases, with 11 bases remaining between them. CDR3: CASSLAGRLEQFF. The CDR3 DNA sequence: TGTGCCAGCAGCTTGGCGGGTAGACTCGAGCAGTTCTTC.

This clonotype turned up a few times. CDR3 residues: CASTLSGARGNTIYF. The CDR3 DNA reads TGTGCCAGCACCTTATCGGGGGCGCGGGGAAACACCATATATTTT. The chain has TRBV28 and TRBJ1-3, with D possibly TRBD1 on 6 matching bases. The CDR3 length is 15 residues. Trimming pared 7 bases from V and 4 bases from J, leaving 17 bases between. Germline-derived CDR1 and CDR2 are MDHEN and SYDVKM.

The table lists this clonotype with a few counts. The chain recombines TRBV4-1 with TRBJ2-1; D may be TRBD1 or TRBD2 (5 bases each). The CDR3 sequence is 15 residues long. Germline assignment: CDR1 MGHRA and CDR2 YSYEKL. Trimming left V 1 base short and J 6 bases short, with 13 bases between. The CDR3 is CASSQAGTTVNEQFF. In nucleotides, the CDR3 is TGCGCCAGCAGCCAAGCCGGGACCACTGTCAATGAGCAGTTCTTC.

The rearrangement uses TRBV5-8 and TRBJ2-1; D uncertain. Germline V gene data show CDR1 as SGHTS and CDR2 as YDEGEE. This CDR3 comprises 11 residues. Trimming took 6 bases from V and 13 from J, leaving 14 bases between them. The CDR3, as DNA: TGTGCCAGCACCCCCGAGGTGCTACAGTTCTTC. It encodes CASTPEVLQFF.

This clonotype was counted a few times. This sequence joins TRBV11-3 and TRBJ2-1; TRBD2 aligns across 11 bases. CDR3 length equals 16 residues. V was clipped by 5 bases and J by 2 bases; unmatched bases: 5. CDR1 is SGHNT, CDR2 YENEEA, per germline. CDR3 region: CASSPSSGGPYNEQFF. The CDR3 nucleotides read TGTGCCAGCAGCCCATCTAGCGGGGGGCCCTACAATGAGCAGTTCTTC.